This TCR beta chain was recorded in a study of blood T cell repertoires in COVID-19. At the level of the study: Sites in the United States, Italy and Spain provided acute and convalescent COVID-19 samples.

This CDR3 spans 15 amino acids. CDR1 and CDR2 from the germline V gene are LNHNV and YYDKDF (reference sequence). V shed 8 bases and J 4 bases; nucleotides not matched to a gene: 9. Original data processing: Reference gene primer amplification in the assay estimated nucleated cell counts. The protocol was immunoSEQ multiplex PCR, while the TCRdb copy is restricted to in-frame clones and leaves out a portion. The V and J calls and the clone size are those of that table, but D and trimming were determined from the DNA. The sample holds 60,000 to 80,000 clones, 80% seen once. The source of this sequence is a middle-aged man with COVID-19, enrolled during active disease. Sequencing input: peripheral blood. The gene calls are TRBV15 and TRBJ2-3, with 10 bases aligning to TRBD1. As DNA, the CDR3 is TGTGCCACCGCTAGGGGGACAGGGGAGGCAGATACGCAGTATTTT. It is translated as CATARGTGEADTQYF.